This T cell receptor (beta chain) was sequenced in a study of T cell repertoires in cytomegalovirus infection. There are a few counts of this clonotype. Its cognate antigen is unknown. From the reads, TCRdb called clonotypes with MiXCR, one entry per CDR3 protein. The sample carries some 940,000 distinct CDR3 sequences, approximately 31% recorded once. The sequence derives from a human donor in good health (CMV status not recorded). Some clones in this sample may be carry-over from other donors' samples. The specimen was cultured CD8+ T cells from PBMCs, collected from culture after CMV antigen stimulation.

The CDR3 sequence is CASSQDRATAKQYF. In nucleotides, the CDR3 is TGCGCCAGCAGCCAAGATCGGGCGACAGCCAAGCAGTACTTC. The V gene is TRBV4-1, the J gene TRBJ2-7, with D possibly matching TRBD1 (5 bases). The V gene's germline CDR1 is MGHRA and CDR2 YSYEKL. Deletions cut 0 bases from V and 8 bases from J, with 14 bases between. This CDR3 spans 14 amino acids.